This T cell receptor beta chain was profiled in a study of T cell responses to AZD1222 COVID-19 vaccine. At the level of the study: Timing groups of about 4 and about 12 weeks for second doses were pooled.

Study results and limitations: Across the whole spike, CD4 TCRs peaked at regions 160-218 and 743-854. Spike-specific TCRs gained breadth and depth after people received two AZD1222 doses.

The CDR3 loop spans 14 amino acids. V lost 7 bases and J lost 6; bases outside the gene matches: 7. Germline CDR1 reads MDHEN; CDR2 reads SYDVKM. Assay: immunoSEQ multiplex PCR; the TCRdb copy retains only in-frame clones and omits some. Seen here are some 130,000 clones, 70% to 90% observed once, and the top ten hold 1.9%. Points on this clone: The antigen remains unidentified.

The gene calls are TRBV28 and TRBJ1-5, with 9 bases matching TRBD1. The sample consisted of peripheral blood, taken on day 0 of AZD1222 vaccination. This clonotype was sampled from an adult in good health. CDR3 bases: TGTGCCAGCACCCAAGGGACAGGGAGTCAGCCCCAGCATTTT. Translated, it gives CASTQGTGSQPQHF.